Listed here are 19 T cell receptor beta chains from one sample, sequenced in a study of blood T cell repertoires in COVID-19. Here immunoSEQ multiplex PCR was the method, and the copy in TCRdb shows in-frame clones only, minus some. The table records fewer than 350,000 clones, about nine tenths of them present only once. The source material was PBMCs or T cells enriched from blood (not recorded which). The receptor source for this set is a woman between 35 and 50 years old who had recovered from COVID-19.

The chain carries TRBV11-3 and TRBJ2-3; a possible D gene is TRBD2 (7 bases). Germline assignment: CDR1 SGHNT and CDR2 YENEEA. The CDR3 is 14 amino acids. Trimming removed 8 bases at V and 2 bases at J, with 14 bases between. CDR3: CASWEGGVTDTQYF. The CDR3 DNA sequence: TGTGCCAGCTGGGAGGGGGGGGTCACAGATACGCAGTATTTT.

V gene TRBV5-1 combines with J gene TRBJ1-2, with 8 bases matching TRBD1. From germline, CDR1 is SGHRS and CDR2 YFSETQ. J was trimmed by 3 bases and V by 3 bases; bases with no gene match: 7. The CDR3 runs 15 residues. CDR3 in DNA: TGCGCCAGCAGCTCCCGGACAGGGCAGGACTATGGCTACACCTTC. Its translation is CASSSRTGQDYGYTF.

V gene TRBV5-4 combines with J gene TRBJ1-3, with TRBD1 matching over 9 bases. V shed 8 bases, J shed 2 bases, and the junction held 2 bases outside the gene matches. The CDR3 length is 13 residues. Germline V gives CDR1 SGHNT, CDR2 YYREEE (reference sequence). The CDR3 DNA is TGTGCCAGTGGACAGGGGACTGGAAACACCATATATTTT. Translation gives CASGQGTGNTIYF.

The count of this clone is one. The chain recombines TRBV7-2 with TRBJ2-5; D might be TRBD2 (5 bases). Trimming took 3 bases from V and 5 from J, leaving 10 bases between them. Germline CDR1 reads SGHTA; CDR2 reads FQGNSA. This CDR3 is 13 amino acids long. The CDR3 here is CASSLPGVETQYF. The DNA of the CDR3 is TGTGCCAGCAGCTTGCCCGGGGTGGAGACCCAGTACTTC. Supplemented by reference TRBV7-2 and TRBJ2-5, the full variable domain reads GAGVSQSPSNKVTEKGKDVELRCDPISGHTALYWYRQSLGQGLEFLIYFQGNSAPDKSGLPSDRFSAERTGGSVSTLTIQRTQQEDSAVYLCASSLPGVETQYFGPGTRLLVL.

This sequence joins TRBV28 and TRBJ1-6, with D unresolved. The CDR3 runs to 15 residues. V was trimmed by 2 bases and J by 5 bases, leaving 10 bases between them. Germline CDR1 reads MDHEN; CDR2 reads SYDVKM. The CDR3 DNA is TGTGCCAGCAGTTTAGGTTACAGCAATAATTCACCCCTCCACTTT. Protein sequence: CASSLGYSNNSPLHF.

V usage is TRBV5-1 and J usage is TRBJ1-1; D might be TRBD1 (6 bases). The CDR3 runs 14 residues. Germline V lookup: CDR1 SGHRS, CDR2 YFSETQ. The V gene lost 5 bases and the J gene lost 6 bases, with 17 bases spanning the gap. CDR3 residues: CASRSTGLEAEAFF. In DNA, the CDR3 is TGCGCCAGCAGGTCTACAGGGCTGGAGGCTGAAGCTTTCTTT.

CDR3 sequence: CATSPRGGGNQPQHF. CDR3 nucleotide sequence: TGTGCCACCAGCCCTCGGGGGGGTGGCAATCAGCCCCAGCATTTT. The chain is built from TRBV24-1 and TRBJ1-5, with D possibly TRBD1 on 5 matching bases. The V gene's germline CDR1 is KGHDR and CDR2 SFDVKD. The length of the CDR3 is 15 residues. The ends were cut back, 7 bases at V and 2 bases at J, with 14 bases in the middle.

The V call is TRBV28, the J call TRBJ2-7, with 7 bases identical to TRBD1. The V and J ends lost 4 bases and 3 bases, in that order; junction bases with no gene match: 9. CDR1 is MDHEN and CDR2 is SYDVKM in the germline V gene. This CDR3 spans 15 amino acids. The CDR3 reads CASSSARDSNYEQYF. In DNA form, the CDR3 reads TGTGCCAGCAGTTCCGCTCGGGACAGCAACTACGAGCAGTACTTC.

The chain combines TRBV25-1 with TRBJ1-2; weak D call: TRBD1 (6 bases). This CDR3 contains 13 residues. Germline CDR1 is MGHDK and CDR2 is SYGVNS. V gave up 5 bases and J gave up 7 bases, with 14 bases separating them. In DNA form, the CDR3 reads TGTGCCAGCAGTATCACATCAGGGGCTGGCTACACCTTC. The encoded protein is CASSITSGAGYTF.

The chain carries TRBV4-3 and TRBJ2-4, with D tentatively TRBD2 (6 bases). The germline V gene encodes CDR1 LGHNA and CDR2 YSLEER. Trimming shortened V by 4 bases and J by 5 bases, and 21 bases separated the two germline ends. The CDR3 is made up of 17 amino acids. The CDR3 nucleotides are TGCGCCAGCAGCCCAACCCCCGGGGGAGTGCCCCAAAACATTCAGTACTTC. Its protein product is CASSPTPGGVPQNIQYF.

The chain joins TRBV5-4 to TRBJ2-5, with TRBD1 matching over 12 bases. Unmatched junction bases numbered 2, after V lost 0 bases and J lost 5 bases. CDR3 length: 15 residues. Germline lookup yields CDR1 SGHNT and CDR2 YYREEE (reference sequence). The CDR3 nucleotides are TGTGCCAGCAGCTTGGGGGACAGGGGGCTTGAGACCCAGTACTTC. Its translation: CASSLGDRGLETQYF.

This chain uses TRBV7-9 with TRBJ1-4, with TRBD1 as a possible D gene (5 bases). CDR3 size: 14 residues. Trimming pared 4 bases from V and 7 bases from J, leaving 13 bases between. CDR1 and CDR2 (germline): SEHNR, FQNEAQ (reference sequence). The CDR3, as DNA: TGTGCCAGCAGCTCAGATGGGGGAGGTGAAAAACTGTTTTTT. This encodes CASSSDGGGEKLFF.

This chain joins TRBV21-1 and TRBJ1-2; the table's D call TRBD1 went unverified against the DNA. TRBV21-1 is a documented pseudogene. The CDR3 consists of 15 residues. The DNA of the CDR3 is TGTGCCAGCAGCAAATTCAATGACAGGGTCTATGGCTACACCTTC. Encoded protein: CASSKFNDRVYGYTF.

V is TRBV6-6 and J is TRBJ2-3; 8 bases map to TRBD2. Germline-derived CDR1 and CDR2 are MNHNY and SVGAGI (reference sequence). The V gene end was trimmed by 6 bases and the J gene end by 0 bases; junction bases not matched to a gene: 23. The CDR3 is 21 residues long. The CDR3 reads CASSLEAFSGTANPSTDTQYF. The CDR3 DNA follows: TGTGCCAGCAGCCTTGAAGCCTTTAGCGGGACGGCTAATCCTAGCACAGATACGCAGTATTTT.

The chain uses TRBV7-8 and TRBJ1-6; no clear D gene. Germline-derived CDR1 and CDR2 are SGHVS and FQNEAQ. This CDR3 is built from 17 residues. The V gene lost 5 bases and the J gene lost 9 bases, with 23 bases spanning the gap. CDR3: CASSRLAVNKDGSPLHF. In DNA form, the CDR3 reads TGTGCCAGCAGCCGGCTCGCGGTTAACAAAGACGGTTCACCCCTCCACTTT. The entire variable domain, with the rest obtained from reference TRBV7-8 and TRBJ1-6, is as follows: GAGVSQSPRYKVAKRGQDVALRCDPISGHVSLFWYQQALGQGPEFLTYFQNEAQLDKSGLPSDRFFAERPEGSVSTLKIQRTQQEDSAVYLCASSRLAVNKDGSPLHFGNGTRLTVT.

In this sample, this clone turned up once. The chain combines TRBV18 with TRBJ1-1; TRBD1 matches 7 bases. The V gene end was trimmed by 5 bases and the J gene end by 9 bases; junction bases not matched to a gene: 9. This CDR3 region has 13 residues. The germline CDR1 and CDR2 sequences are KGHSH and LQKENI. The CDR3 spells CASSASRDSQAFF. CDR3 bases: TGTGCCAGCTCAGCGTCTCGGGACAGCCAAGCTTTCTTT.

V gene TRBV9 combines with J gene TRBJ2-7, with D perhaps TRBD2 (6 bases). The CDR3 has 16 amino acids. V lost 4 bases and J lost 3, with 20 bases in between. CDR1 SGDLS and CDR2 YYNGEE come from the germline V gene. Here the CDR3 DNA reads TGTGCCAGCAGCCCAGGATGGGCGGGGTATGACTACGAGCAGTACTTC. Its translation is CASSPGWAGYDYEQYF.

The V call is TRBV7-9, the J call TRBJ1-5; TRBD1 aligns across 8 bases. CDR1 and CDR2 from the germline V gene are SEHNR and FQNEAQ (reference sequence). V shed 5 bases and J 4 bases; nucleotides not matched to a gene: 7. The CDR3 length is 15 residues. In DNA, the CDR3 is TGTGCCAGCAGCCCGGACAGGGTCGGTAATCAGCCCCAGCATTTT. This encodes CASSPDRVGNQPQHF.

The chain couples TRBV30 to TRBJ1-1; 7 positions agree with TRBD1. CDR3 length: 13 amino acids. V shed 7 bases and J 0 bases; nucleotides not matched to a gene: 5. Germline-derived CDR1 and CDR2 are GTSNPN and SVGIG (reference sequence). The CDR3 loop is CASIGGLNTEAFF. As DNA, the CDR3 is TGTGCCTCAATAGGGGGCTTGAACACTGAAGCTTTCTTT.